This entry lists 11 T cell receptor beta chains sequenced from one sample in a study of somatic mutations in cytotoxic T cells in rheumatoid arthritis (dated by TCRdb to 2015 to 2018). The receptor library was made with the immunoSEQ multiplex PCR assay. This is the immuneACCESS table as TCRdb keeps it, with only in-frame sequences that have V and J called. A part of the clones is gone; compared with another copy, unresolved V genes explain less than half, and the rest is unexplained. The sample includes 15,000 to 20,000 clones, with roughly 77% observed a single time. The top ten constitute around 15% of the sample. Material: CD8+ T cells sorted from blood. These receptors were obtained from an adult with rheumatoid arthritis.

The gene calls are TRBV5-6 and TRBJ2-1; 11 nucleotides agree with TRBD2. The germline CDR1 and CDR2 sequences are SGHDT and YYEEEE. J gave up 1 base and V 4 bases, and 7 bases lay outside the gene matches. The CDR3 runs 17 residues. The CDR3 bases are TGTGCCAGCAGCGCCGGGACTAGCGGACCATCCTACAATGAGCAGTTCTTC. Amino acid sequence: CASSAGTSGPSYNEQFF.

The V and J genes are TRBV30 and TRBJ2-1, with 13 bases aligning to TRBD2. CDR1 is GTSNPN and CDR2 is SVGIG in the germline V gene (reference sequence). V shed 0 bases, J shed 4 bases, and the junction held 9 bases outside the gene matches. This CDR3 has 18 residues. CDR3 sequence: CAWSVTGPGLAGYNEQFF. The CDR3 bases are TGTGCCTGGAGTGTAACGGGACCGGGACTAGCGGGATACAATGAGCAGTTCTTC.

J is TRBJ2-5 and V is TRBV9, with D perhaps TRBD2 (5 bases). CDR1 and CDR2 from the germline V gene are SGDLS and YYNGEE. CDR3 size: 15 residues. The V end lost 3 bases, the J end lost 4 bases, and 16 bases lay between the germline ends. CDR3 in DNA: TGTGCCAGCAGCGAACGAGGGAATTCGGGAGAGACCCAGTACTTC. Translation gives CASSERGNSGETQYF.

This chain connects TRBV30 to TRBJ2-1; tentative D call: TRBD1 (6 bases). This CDR3 is 15 amino acids long. Trimming left V 4 bases short and J 3 bases short, with 16 bases between. Germline loops: CDR1 GTSNPN, CDR2 SVGIG (reference sequence). The CDR3 DNA follows: TGTGCCTGGACCACTTTAGTCAGGGGCTACAATGAGCAGTTCTTC. Translation: CAWTTLVRGYNEQFF.

This clone was recorded only once. The chain combines TRBV4-1 with TRBJ1-5; a possible D gene is TRBD1 (5 bases). Germline V gives CDR1 MGHRA, CDR2 YSYEKL. Deletions cut 0 bases from V and 2 bases from J, with 11 bases between. The CDR3 extends over 16 amino acids. CDR3 loop: CASSQERGGGNQPQHF. The CDR3 nucleotides read TGCGCCAGCAGCCAAGAAAGGGGAGGCGGCAATCAGCCCCAGCATTTT.

The chain joins TRBV2 to TRBJ2-5, with a weak D call TRBD1 (6 bases). The tail of the sequence fits TRBJ2-7 better, so the J call may be wrong. CDR1 is SNHLY, CDR2 FYNNEI, per germline. The CDR3 runs to 16 residues. The CDR3 DNA is TGTGCCAGCAGAGGCAACAGGGAAAAAAGCTCCTACGAGCAGTACTTC. It yields the protein CASRGNREKSSYEQYF.

This chain joins TRBV6-5 and TRBJ2-7; 7 bases fit TRBD2. There are 16 residues in the CDR3. The germline V gene has CDR1 MNHEY and CDR2 SVGAGI. Germline trimming cut 2 bases from V and 5 bases from J; bases unmatched to any gene: 12. The CDR3 here is CASSYGLGEGPHEQYF. The CDR3 region has the DNA TGTGCCAGCAGTTACGGGTTGGGGGAGGGCCCCCACGAGCAGTACTTC.

This chain links TRBV7-2 with TRBJ2-3; 13 bases fit TRBD2. Looked up from germline, CDR1 is SGHTA and CDR2 is FQGNSA. The CDR3 spans 16 residues. The J segment lost 3 bases and the V segment lost 4 bases, leaving 4 bases of the junction unmatched. The CDR3 sequence: CASSWGTSGTTDTQYF. CDR3 sequence (DNA): TGTGCCAGCAGCTGGGGGACTAGCGGGACAACAGATACGCAGTATTTT.

Note on this clone: Relative to the germline gene, one junction end is altered; a read error may explain this. The chain employs TRBV7-9 and TRBJ1-2, with no clear D. The CDR3 has 12 residues. CDR1 is SEHNR and CDR2 is FQNEAQ in the germline V gene (reference sequence). CDR3 sequence (DNA): TGTGCCAGCAGACCCGACGGCGAGGAGATCCGCTTC. It yields the protein CASRPDGEEIRF. Supplemented by reference TRBV7-9 and TRBJ1-2, the full variable domain reads DTGVSQNPRHKITKRGQNVTFRCDPISEHNRLYWYRQTLGQGPEFLTYFQNEAQLEKSRLLSDRFSAERPKGSFSTLEIQRTEQGDSAMYLCASRPDGEEIRFGSGTRLTVV.

The V call is TRBV6-5, the J call TRBJ2-7, with 9 bases aligning to TRBD1. CDR3 length equals 15 residues. Germline trimming cut 2 bases from V and 7 bases from J; bases unmatched to any gene: 9. Per germline, CDR1 MNHEY and CDR2 SVGAGI. CDR3 in DNA: TGTGCCAGCAGTTACACCGTCCCGGGACAGGGTGAGCAGTACTTC. The encoded protein is CASSYTVPGQGEQYF.

This clone is termed medium-sized (0.01 to 0.1%). This rearrangement joins TRBV7-6 to TRBJ2-5; possible D gene TRBD2, 6 bases. Germline-derived CDR1 and CDR2 are SGHVS and FNYEAQ. The CDR3 consists of 15 residues. The V gene lost 1 base and the J gene lost 4 bases, with 13 bases spanning the gap. CDR3 region: CASSLGGTALETQYF. DNA of the CDR3: TGTGCCAGCAGCTTAGGAGGGACTGCCCTAGAGACCCAGTACTTC.